The 17 T cell receptor beta chains given below trace back to one sample, sequenced in a study of beta chain features in type 1 diabetes. Broader study findings: Type 1 diabetes patients had TCRB CDR3s that were shorter (moderately but significantly so) in all four CD4+ subsets.

All of the isolated RNA was reverse transcribed, so expressed TCRB transcripts were sequenced. Repertoires were generated with immunoSEQ multiplex PCR, while TCRdb's copy carries only in-frame clones and drops some. The sample records about 360,000 clones, roughly an eighth being singletons. No antigen is known for these receptors. The sample consisted of naive CD4+ T cells from blood. The receptors come from a woman between 18 and 30 years old with type 1 diabetes.

This clone was seen a handful of times. The chain couples TRBV29-1 to TRBJ1-6; 11 nucleotides agree with TRBD1. Germline assignment: CDR1 SQVTM and CDR2 ANQGSEA. The CDR3 has 13 amino acids. With V trimmed by 7 bases and J by 7 bases, 3 bases remained unmatched. The CDR3 sequence: CSAGTGGNSPLHF. The DNA for the CDR3 is TGCAGCGCCGGGACAGGGGGGAATTCACCCCTCCACTTT.

This chain joins TRBV4-3 and TRBJ2-1; the D gene is possibly TRBD2 (8 bases). Trimming shortened V by 0 bases and J by 3 bases, and 18 bases separated the two germline ends. This CDR3 comprises 18 residues. The germline V gene has CDR1 LGHNA and CDR2 YSLEER. As DNA, the CDR3 is TGCGCCAGCAGCCAAGACTTTCCCGGGAGGGGGCTCTACAATGAGCAGTTCTTC. Its translation: CASSQDFPGRGLYNEQFF.

The chain's CDR3 is CASSLGRENTEAFF. The CDR3 nucleotides read TGTGCCAGCAGCTTAGGCAGGGAGAACACTGAAGCTTTCTTT. This chain links TRBV7-2 with TRBJ1-1; a possible D gene is TRBD1 (5 bases). V was clipped by 1 base and J by 1 base, with 7 bases between them. This CDR3 has 14 amino acids. Germline CDR1 is SGHTA and CDR2 is FQGNSA.

The CDR3 DNA is TGTGCCATGAGTTCGGGGGGGAACGGGCTCGAGCAGTACTTC. This sequence encodes CAMSSGGNGLEQYF. The J gene is TRBJ2-7, the V gene TRBV10-3; 8 bases line up with TRBD2. The CDR3 is 14 residues long. V was clipped by 9 bases and J by 6 bases; unmatched bases: 13. Germline V gives CDR1 ENHRY, CDR2 SYGVKD.

The CDR3 bases are TGTGCCAGCGGCTCGGGGAATTTTTACGAGCAGTACTTC. Its translation: CASGSGNFYEQYF. The chain uses TRBV25-1 and TRBJ2-7; D is perhaps TRBD2 (5 bases). From germline, CDR1 is MGHDK and CDR2 SYGVNS. The CDR3 runs 13 residues. The V end lost 8 bases, the J end lost 4 bases, and 15 bases lay between the germline ends.

This clone has just a few counts. V is TRBV7-9 and J is TRBJ2-3, with 12 bases aligning to TRBD2. The CDR3 contains 16 residues. Germline V gene sequence: CDR1 SEHNR, CDR2 FQNEAQ (reference sequence). J gave up 4 bases and V 0 bases, and 2 bases lay outside the gene matches. CDR3: CASSLAGLAGSDTQYF. DNA for the CDR3: TGTGCCAGCAGCTTAGCCGGACTAGCGGGGTCAGATACGCAGTATTTT.

This clone has just a few counts. The chain has TRBV9 and TRBJ1-1, with TRBD1 matching 8 bases. Trimming cost V 4 bases and J 1 base; bases outside gene matches: 12. This CDR3 has 17 residues. Germline assignment: CDR1 SGDLS and CDR2 YYNGEE. The CDR3 loop reads CASSPRPSGGRNTEAFF. The CDR3 DNA reads as TGTGCCAGCAGCCCGAGGCCCTCAGGGGGCAGGAACACTGAAGCTTTCTTT.

This chain connects TRBV7-9 to TRBJ1-2; 7 bases are shared with TRBD1. Looked up from germline, CDR1 is SEHNR and CDR2 is FQNEAQ (reference sequence). The CDR3 is 14 amino acids. Germline trimming cut 7 bases from V and 2 bases from J; bases unmatched to any gene: 7. The CDR3 loop reads CASKDRVGNYGYTF. The CDR3 nucleotides are TGTGCCAGCAAAGACAGGGTGGGGAACTATGGCTACACCTTC.

The V call is TRBV30, the J call TRBJ1-5, with D perhaps matching TRBD1 (6 bases). Germline V gene data show CDR1 as GTSNPN and CDR2 as SVGIG (reference sequence). Trimming took off 4 bases at V and 4 bases at J, with 11 bases between the two ends. This CDR3 spans 13 amino acids. The CDR3 is CAWTGQSNQPQHF. For the CDR3, the DNA is TGTGCCTGGACCGGACAGAGTAATCAGCCCCAGCATTTT.

This clone occurred a few times. DNA for the CDR3: TGTGCCAGCAGCCCAATGACTAGCGGGGGGTGGTACGAGCAGTACTTC. Protein: CASSPMTSGGWYEQYF. V and J are TRBV11-2 and TRBJ2-7; the match to TRBD2 covers 13 bases. The CDR3 consists of 16 residues. CDR1 is SGHAT and CDR2 is FQNNGV in the germline V gene. With 5 bases clipped from V and 4 bases from J, the junction kept 8 bases outside the gene matches.

This clone occurred a few times. This chain links TRBV5-1 with TRBJ2-7; D gene ambiguous. V lost 7 bases and J lost 0, with 14 bases in between. Germline V gives CDR1 SGHRS, CDR2 YFSETQ. The CDR3 length is 14 residues. CDR3: CASGDGGTSYEQYF. CDR3 DNA sequence: TGCGCCAGCGGAGACGGTGGAACCTCCTACGAGCAGTACTTC.

The V call is TRBV7-9, the J call TRBJ1-6; 7 nucleotides agree with TRBD1. Germline CDR1 and CDR2: SEHNR and FQNEAQ (reference sequence). After removal of 6 bases from V and 5 bases from J, the junction contained 4 bases not matched to a gene. The CDR3 contains 14 residues. DNA of the CDR3: TGTGCCAGCAGTCGGGACAGCGATAATTCACCCCTCCACTTT. Translated, it gives CASSRDSDNSPLHF. Looking up the rest from reference TRBV7-9 and TRBJ1-6 gives the full variable domain: DTGVSQNPRHKITKRGQNVTFRCDPISEHNRLYWYRQTLGQGPEFLTYFQNEAQLEKSRLLSDRFSAERPKGSFSTLEIQRTEQGDSAMYLCASSRDSDNSPLHFGNGTRLTVT.

This clone has just a few counts. CDR3 bases: TGTGCCAGCAGCTCCGGGACAGGGCCACAATACAATGAGCAGTTCTTC. Its protein product is CASSSGTGPQYNEQFF. The chain has TRBV7-9 and TRBJ2-1, with 9 bases fitting TRBD1. There are 16 residues in the CDR3. V shed 4 bases, J shed 4 bases, and the junction held 8 bases outside the gene matches. Germline lookup yields CDR1 SEHNR and CDR2 FQNEAQ (reference sequence).

Only a few counts were recorded for this clone. V is TRBV5-1 and J is TRBJ1-2; unclear D gene. In germline, CDR1 is SGHRS, CDR2 YFSETQ. V was clipped by 3 bases and J by 4 bases, with 10 bases between them. The CDR3 loop spans 13 amino acids. The CDR3 protein is CASSSGGPYGYTF. The CDR3 nucleotides read TGCGCCAGCAGCTCCGGAGGACCCTATGGCTACACCTTC. Supplemented by reference TRBV5-1 and TRBJ1-2, the full variable domain reads KAGVTQTPRYLIKTRGQQVTLSCSPISGHRSVSWYQQTPGQGLQFLFEYFSETQRNKGNFPGRFSGRQFSNSRSEMNVSTLELGDSALYLCASSSGGPYGYTFGSGTRLTVV.

This clone was recorded a few times. This chain uses TRBV15 with TRBJ1-6, with D possibly TRBD1 on 6 matching bases. Looked up from germline, CDR1 is LNHNV and CDR2 is YYDKDF (reference sequence). The V and J ends lost 5 bases and 10 bases respectively, with 21 bases between them. This CDR3 is built from 16 residues. The CDR3 region has the DNA TGTGCCACCAGCGGAAATCCGGGAACAGGGAGCTCACCCCTCCACTTT. Its translation: CATSGNPGTGSSPLHF.

V gene TRBV6-5 combines with J gene TRBJ2-5, with a tentative D call TRBD1 (5 bases). Trimming took 0 bases from V and 5 from J, leaving 16 bases between them. The CDR3 spans 16 residues. Germline loops: CDR1 MNHEY, CDR2 SVGAGI. The chain's CDR3 is CASSYSTGYPGETQYF. CDR3 nucleotides: TGTGCCAGCAGTTACTCGACGGGCTACCCAGGGGAGACCCAGTACTTC.

The chain carries TRBV7-9 and TRBJ1-1; perhaps TRBD1 as D (5 bases). Per germline, CDR1 SEHNR and CDR2 FQNEAQ (reference sequence). The CDR3 spans 12 residues. V dropped 8 bases and J dropped 1 base, with 8 bases sitting between them. CDR3 in amino acids: CASSQGNTEAFF. The CDR3 nucleotides are TGTGCCAGCTCCCAGGGGAACACTGAAGCTTTCTTT.